This TCR beta chain was identified in a study of T cell changes during pregnancy in multiple sclerosis. The V and J ends lost 7 bases and 3 bases respectively, with 17 bases between them. This CDR3 region has 15 residues. Germline loops: CDR1 SGHDT, CDR2 YYEEEE. Assay used: immunoSEQ multiplex PCR; TCRdb lists only in-frame clones, some missing. The table records tens of thousands of clones, 90% to 95% of them present only once. The clonotype was recovered from a female donor with multiple sclerosis, enrolled in a pregnancy study. The rearrangement uses TRBV5-6 and TRBJ2-1; a weak D match, TRBD2 (6 bases). Sequenced material: peripheral blood, taken after pregnancy. The DNA of the CDR3 is TGTGCCAGCGGACGACTAGGACACAGCTACAATGAGCAGTTCTTC. Amino acid sequence: CASGRLGHSYNEQFF.